The rows below give T cell receptor beta chains drawn from one sample of a study of response to subunit inactivated influenza vaccine. TCRdb used MiXCR to reprocess the RT-PCR reads, holding one entry per CDR3 protein. The sample consists of more than 400,000 distinct CDR3 sequences, approximately 7.3% of them appearing once. This specimen was PBMCs from blood, taken about 24 months after vaccination. The receptors originated from a man between 45 and 75 years old who received an inactivated influenza vaccine. CDR3s include the opening cysteine and the closing phenylalanine or tryptophan.

V gene	J gene	CDR3 protein
TRBV24-1	TRBJ2-1	CATSDPSIPGTSGGANYNEQFF
TRBV4-3	TRBJ1-2	CASSQDWNLGSYGYTF
TRBV7-7	TRBJ2-3	CASSLGQALTDTQYF
TRBV2	TRBJ2-7	CASSFSGTNEQYF
TRBV11-2	TRBJ2-3	CASTTRGGLTTDTQYF
TRBV20-1	TRBJ2-2	CSARGQSNTGELFF
TRBV3-1	TRBJ1-6	CASSPGFQAPLHF
TRBV7-8	TRBJ2-2	CASRFGLAGGVGELFF
TRBV4-2	TRBJ2-5	CASSQDQTSGKTQYF
TRBV6-5	TRBJ2-7	CASSYSSVRGEQYF
TRBV7-2	TRBJ2-7	CASSEGTGGIYEQYF
TRBV7-9	TRBJ2-1	CASSLGVEQFF
TRBV7-9	TRBJ1-1	CASTTPGQGGQNTEAFF
TRBV10-3	TRBJ2-7	CAIAGTQGSPYEQYF
TRBV6-4	TRBJ1-1	CASSDSGRALNTEAFF
TRBV18	TRBJ2-3	CASSRLAGGAFPDTQYF
TRBV4-3	TRBJ1-5	CAISRDSPNQPQHF
TRBV6-2/TRBV6-3	TRBJ2-7	CASSSLGDGVSYEQYF
TRBV20-1	TRBJ2-1	CSARLGISYNEQFF
TRBV11-2	TRBJ2-2	CASSFGGGTWTSGNTGELFF
TRBV28	TRBJ1-4	CASSSPTGYNEKLFF
TRBV7-2	TRBJ1-3	CASSRAGTGSGNTIYF
TRBV6-5	TRBJ2-5	CASSYRGQGETQYF
TRBV6-6	TRBJ2-1	CASSYARVNFF
TRBV9	TRBJ2-1	CASSVAPSGYNEQFF
TRBV5-6	TRBJ1-1	CASSFMGRTNTEAFF
TRBV4-3	TRBJ1-6	CASSQTAFNSPLHF
TRBV5-1	TRBJ2-2	CASSLSTNTGELFF
TRBV7-2	TRBJ1-1	CASNTRGGTEAFF
TRBV19	TRBJ2-2	CASSTGGSDTGELFF
TRBV7-9	TRBJ1-6	CASSYSRGVGSPLHF
TRBV30	TRBJ2-5	CAWTVSQETQYF
TRBV10-3	TRBJ2-3	CAIRVQGADTQYF
TRBV3-1	TRBJ1-1	CASSQGGNMNTEAFF
TRBV2	TRBJ2-2	CASSQGLSTGELFF
TRBV20-1	TRBJ1-1	CSARDRSGAFF
TRBV10-3	TRBJ1-1	CATLDRENTEAFF
TRBV4-1	TRBJ1-2	CASSQVGGPGYYGYTF
TRBV10-3	TRBJ1-3	CAISESRDLKVHF
TRBV10-3	TRBJ2-1	CAIGPGLAGGPRGNEQFF
TRBV7-2	TRBJ2-7	CASSGNGYEQYF
TRBV7-2	TRBJ2-7	CASSLALAGGISFEQYF
TRBV4-3	TRBJ2-7	CASSQAAGTYEQYF
TRBV5-1	TRBJ1-5	CASSPGLLSNQPQHF
TRBV6-1	TRBJ1-1	CASSENQGTEAFF
TRBV20-1	TRBJ2-7	CSARETGGSEQYF
TRBV20-1	TRBJ2-5	CSATGWRGNQETQYF
TRBV20-1	TRBJ2-5	CSAPGGRKRAQYF
TRBV6-5	TRBJ2-7	CASSYDISGRTYEQYF
TRBV20-1	TRBJ2-7	CSPYETLVREQYF
TRBV6-6	TRBJ1-2	CASSQDRIYGYTF
TRBV7-2	TRBJ1-4	CASSMTGGTNEKLFF
TRBV5-5	TRBJ1-4	CASSSYEKLFF
TRBV6-1	TRBJ2-1	CASREQGHEQFF
TRBV4-2	TRBJ2-1	CASSQATSGGWQFF